The clone carrying this T cell receptor (beta chain) was counted only a few times. V shed 0 bases and J shed 8 bases, with 19 bases lying between them. There are 16 residues in the CDR3. The germline CDR1 and CDR2 sequences are LGHNA and YSLEER. Some clones are missing from TCRdb's copy, which holds only in-frame ones; the method was immunoSEQ multiplex PCR. The sample has a few hundred thousand clones, around 83% seen once. This sample was taken from a study of blood T cell repertoires in COVID-19. About the research overall: T cells, B-cell-depleted T cells, or PBMCs provided the cDNA or gDNA that served as material.

Clinical histories supplied by participants themselves formed the basis of cohort assignment. The J gene is TRBJ1-2, the V gene TRBV4-3, with D maybe TRBD1 (6 bases). Sequencing used PBMCs or T cells enriched from blood (not recorded which). The TCR comes from a woman aged 45-65 years who had recovered from COVID-19. CDR3 bases: TGCGCCAGCAGCCAAGAGGAACGAGGGGGATTAGGAGGCTACACCTTC. Translating gives CASSQEERGGLGGYTF.